What follows is one T cell receptor beta chain and its context. The antigen it recognizes is unknown. Per-base quality was not reported, and no clone a single base away is much larger than it. The data originate from a study of shared clonotypes between healthy human individuals (dated by TCRdb to between 2020 and 2021). For the study in its entirety: A couple of women and a few men aged 18 to 49 years were included in the cohort. For each donor, CD4 naive and CD4 memory were each run on three plates, CD8 naive on two plates, and CD8 memory on one plate. To estimate repertoire size and how much clonotype sharing occurs between individuals, the study deeply sequenced the blood TCR repertoires of about five healthy adults. To increase sequencing depth and limit assay-specific biases, different laboratories used diverse techniques to prepare libraries and sequence TCR repertoires. Each donor's leukapheresis produced roughly between roughly 0.85 and 10 billion PBMCs.

Using the deep immunoSEQ assay, TCR CDR3 regions were amplified from genomic DNA by multiplex PCR. For each cell subset, the extracted genomic DNA was distributed evenly across all wells of several immunoSEQ 96-well plates, and each plate served as one replicate. For sorted subsets, each replicate PCR was loaded with 200 ng genomic DNA, equivalent to some 31,000 T cell genomes. Purified libraries were quantified with a Qubit 3.0 fluorometer, sized on a Bioanalyzer 2100, and re-quantified with the KAPA Library Quantification kit. A separate single-read 150-cycle Illumina NextSeq 550 flow cell was used to sequence each immunoSEQ 96-well plate. Concerning the study's data processing: Because the immunoSEQ output included only junctional sequences and no quality scores, the filtering could not be the same as the filtering used for full-length reads. To assign V/J genes and CDR3, sequences were annotated using PyIR, a Python wrapper for IgBLAST v1.9, with IMGT germline references. Reads were removed for weak V/J assignments (E-value above 1e-6), missing CDR3, stop codons, out-of-frame junctions, or ambiguous translated residues. V3J clonotypes were defined by identical inferred V gene, J gene, and CDR3 amino acid sequence. To compute the percentage overlap between repertoires, the number of shared unique clonotypes was divided by the size of the smaller repertoire. Three approaches were used to assess repertoire richness: RTK rarefaction, the Chao1 estimator, and Recon v2.1 estimates of unobserved clonotypes. OLGA was used to compute generation probabilities for all TCRbeta clonotypes that the gDNA method yielded from several donors. Imported from immuneACCESS, the table was reduced by TCRdb to in-frame sequences with V and J called. These copies leave out some clones; in studies compared against another copy, an unresolved V gene accounts for under half, and the cause of the remainder is not known. That table furnishes V, J and clone size, whereas the DNA furnished D and trimming. The sample table holds about 980,000 clones, of which around 80% were seen once. The ten largest clonotypes hold roughly 1.5% of the sample.

Beyond this particular receptor, the publication reports: Sharing across a few donors was observed for around 5% of naive CD4, over 3% of naive CD8, about 2.3% of memory CD4, and 0.4% of memory CD8 clonotypes. The small number of donors limited the genetic and exposure-history diversity represented. Pairwise subsampling led to the expectation that sequencing depth would affect the degree of clonotype sharing among donors. Rarefaction of sorted-subset datasets indicated incomplete sequencing despite the large sequencing depth. Sampling was restricted to blood, and TCR repertoires in tissues likely differ from the TCR repertoires found in blood. Naive subsets generally had larger estimated clonotype richness than memory subsets did. Compared with non-shared clonotypes, the clonotypes found in all four sorted-subset donors had higher generation probabilities.

The donors were healthy, HIV-negative adults who had no recently reported acute infections or vaccinations. All donors were Caucasian adults living in Nashville, Tennessee, USA. Magnetic negative selection was used to enrich CD4+ T cells, after which naive cells were positively selected on CD45RA and the negative fraction became the memory subset. Blood was collected by leukapheresis, and PBMCs were isolated by Ficoll-Histopaque density gradient centrifugation and then cryopreserved in liquid nitrogen vapor phase. Analytical flow cytometry was used to check the purity and quantity of every magnetically sorted T cell population. From each sorted fraction, genomic DNA was isolated and quantified by UV absorbance on a Nanodrop 2000c. The receptor's source is a man in his late teens or twenties in good health. What was sequenced was memory CD4+ T cells sorted from blood. What this sample's cell subset or site label stands for: CD45RA-negative fraction.

The CDR3 protein: CASSQEGSGVYEQYF. The nucleotide sequence is given as TGCGCCAGCAGCCAAGAAGGTAGCGGGGTATACGAGCAGTACTTC. The rearranged chain carries TRBV4-1 and TRBJ2-7; TRBD2 aligns with 8 central bases. For this chain, trimming is 0 bases at the V end and 4 bases at the J end, and the number of junction bases without a gene match is 5. The germline V gene specifies MGHRA as CDR1 and YSYEKL as CDR2. The CDR3 has 15 amino acids, counting the end cysteine and phenylalanine. Of all the DNA, just the CDR3 is kept, 45 bases in frame from base 1.